The next 7 T cell receptor beta chains were all read from a single sample in a study of metastatic and nonmetastatic thyroid tumors. Using MiXCR, TCRdb reanalyzed the PCR reads. In the table there are roughly 20,000 clones, over 20% of which are singletons. Treatment of any kind had been given to no patient before thyroid surgery. Material for sequencing was tumor tissue. These receptors were obtained from a male donor with papillary thyroid cancer or a benign thyroid nodule (not recorded which). Some clones in this sample may be carry-over from other donors' samples.

This clone was seen at least ten times. This chain connects TRBV28 to TRBJ2-1; the match to TRBD1 covers 7 bases. CDR3 size: 16 residues. The V gene's germline CDR1 is MDHEN and CDR2 SYDVKM. The V segment lost 6 bases and the J segment 12 bases; nucleotides outside the gene matches: 20. CDR3 DNA sequence: TGTGCCAGCAGGCCCCCCGGACAGGAATATTCAGTGGGGCAGTTCTTC. The encoded protein is CASRPPGQEYSVGQFF.

This clone is deemed medium-sized. V gene TRBV5-1 combines with J gene TRBJ2-7, with TRBD2 identical over 7 bases. Germline V gene sequence: CDR1 SGHRS, CDR2 YFSETQ. With V trimmed by 4 bases and J by 3 bases, 1 base remained unmatched. CDR3 length: 12 amino acids. CDR3 in DNA: TGCGCCAGCAGCGGGGGGGGCTACGAGCAGTACTTC. It is translated as CASSGGGYEQYF.

This clone showed up just once. The chain uses TRBV18 and TRBJ1-5, with D maybe TRBD1 (5 bases). Trimming removed 2 bases from V and 4 bases from J, with 12 bases in between. Germline V gene lookup returns CDR1 KGHSH and CDR2 LQKENI. The CDR3 is made up of 15 amino acids. In DNA, the CDR3 is TGTGCCAGCTCACCAGAGAGTGGGGGTAATCAGCCCCAGCATTTT. It encodes CASSPESGGNQPQHF.

The chain links TRBV28 to TRBJ2-7; D call uncertain. V lost 11 bases and J lost 3, with 14 bases in between. The CDR3 covers 12 residues. The germline V gene has CDR1 MDHEN and CDR2 SYDVKM. CDR3 DNA sequence: TGTGCCGGCATTGGGGTCCGCTACGAGCAGTACTTC. It encodes CAGIGVRYEQYF.

There are many counts of this clone. The chain employs TRBV6-1 and TRBJ2-3; TRBD2 matches at 11 bases. The CDR3 runs 15 residues. Unmatched junction bases numbered 1, after V lost 1 base and J lost 4 bases. Germline CDR1 is MNHNS and CDR2 is SASEGT. In DNA, the CDR3 is TGTGCCAGCAGTGAAGGACTAGCGGGATCAGATACGCAGTATTTT. This codes for CASSEGLAGSDTQYF.

This clone was observed a few times. A read error may be the cause here, since a much bigger clone is one base away. The chain couples TRBV3-1 to TRBJ2-1, with 12 positions matching TRBD2. The CDR3 runs 18 residues. In germline, CDR1 is LGHDT, CDR2 YNNKEL (reference sequence). V lost 2 bases and J lost 9; bases outside the gene matches: 14. CDR3 loop: CASSQSPWTSGKLSEQFF. Here the CDR3 DNA reads TGTGCCAGCAGCCAATCCCCATGGACTAGCGGGAAACTGAGTGAGCAGTTCTTC.

This clone rates as medium-sized. The V call is TRBV13, the J call TRBJ2-7; D remains unclear. V gave up 3 bases and J gave up 7 bases, with 16 bases separating them. The CDR3 has 14 amino acids. Germline loops: CDR1 PRHDT, CDR2 FYEKMQ (reference sequence). Here the CDR3 reads CASSFSRGRSEQYF. The CDR3 bases are TGTGCCAGCAGCTTCTCTCGAGGCCGGAGTGAGCAGTACTTC. Looking up the rest from reference TRBV13 and TRBJ2-7 gives the full variable domain: AAGVIQSPRHLIKEKRETATLKCYPIPRHDTVYWYQQGPGQDPQFLISFYEKMQSDKGSIPDRFSAQQFSDYHSELNMSSLELGDSALYFCASSFSRGRSEQYFGPGTRLTVT.